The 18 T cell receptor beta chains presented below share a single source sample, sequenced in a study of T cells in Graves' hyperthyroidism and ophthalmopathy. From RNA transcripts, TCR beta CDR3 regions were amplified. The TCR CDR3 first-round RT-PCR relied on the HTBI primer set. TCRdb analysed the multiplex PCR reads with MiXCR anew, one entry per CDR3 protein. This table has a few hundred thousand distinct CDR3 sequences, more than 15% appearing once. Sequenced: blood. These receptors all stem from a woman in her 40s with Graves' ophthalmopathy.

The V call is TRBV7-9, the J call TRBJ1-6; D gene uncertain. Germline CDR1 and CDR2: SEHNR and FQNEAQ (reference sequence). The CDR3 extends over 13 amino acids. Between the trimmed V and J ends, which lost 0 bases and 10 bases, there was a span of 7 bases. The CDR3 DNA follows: TGTGCCAGCAGCTTAGCCGCGGCATCACCCCTCCACTTT. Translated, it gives CASSLAAASPLHF.

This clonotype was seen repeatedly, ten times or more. The CDR3 DNA reads TGTGCCAGCAGCCGACCGTCGGGGTACTACGAGCAGTACTTC. This translates into CASSRPSGYYEQYF. The gene calls are TRBV7-2 and TRBJ2-7, with D perhaps TRBD2 (5 bases). This CDR3 has 14 residues. The V and J ends lost 5 bases and 3 bases respectively, with 14 bases between them. Germline V gene data show CDR1 as SGHTA and CDR2 as FQGNSA.

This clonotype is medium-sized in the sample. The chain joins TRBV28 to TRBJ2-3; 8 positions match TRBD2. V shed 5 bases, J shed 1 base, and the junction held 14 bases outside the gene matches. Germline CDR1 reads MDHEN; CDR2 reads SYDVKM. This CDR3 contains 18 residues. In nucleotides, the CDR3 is TGTGCCAGCAGTCTGGGACTAGTTACAGTCGGAGGCACAGATACGCAGTATTTT. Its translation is CASSLGLVTVGGTDTQYF.

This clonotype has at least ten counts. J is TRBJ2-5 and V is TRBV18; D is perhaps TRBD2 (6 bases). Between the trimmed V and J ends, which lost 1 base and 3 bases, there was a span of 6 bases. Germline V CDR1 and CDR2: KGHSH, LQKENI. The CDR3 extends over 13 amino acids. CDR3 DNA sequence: TGTGCCAGCTCACCACGACTAGAAGAGACCCAGTACTTC. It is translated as CASSPRLEETQYF.

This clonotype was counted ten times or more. The CDR3 spells CASSLLGTPSYNEQFF. CDR3 nucleotides: TGTGCCAGCAGCTTATTAGGGACTCCTTCCTACAATGAGCAGTTCTTC. The chain uses TRBV7-9 and TRBJ2-1; D possibly corresponds to TRBD2 (6 bases). Germline V gene lookup returns CDR1 SEHNR and CDR2 FQNEAQ (reference sequence). V gave up 2 bases and J gave up 1 base, with 12 bases separating them. The CDR3 is 16 residues long.

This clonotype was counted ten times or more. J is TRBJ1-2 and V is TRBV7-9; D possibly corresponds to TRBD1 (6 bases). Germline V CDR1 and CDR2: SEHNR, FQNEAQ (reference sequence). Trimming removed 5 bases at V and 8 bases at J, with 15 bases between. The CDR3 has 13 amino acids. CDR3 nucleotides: TGTGCCAGCAGCACCGGGGGCGAGAGGGGCTACACCTTC. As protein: CASSTGGERGYTF. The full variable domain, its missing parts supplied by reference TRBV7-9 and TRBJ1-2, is DTGVSQNPRHKITKRGQNVTFRCDPISEHNRLYWYRQTLGQGPEFLTYFQNEAQLEKSRLLSDRFSAERPKGSFSTLEIQRTEQGDSAMYLCASSTGGERGYTFGSGTRLTVV.

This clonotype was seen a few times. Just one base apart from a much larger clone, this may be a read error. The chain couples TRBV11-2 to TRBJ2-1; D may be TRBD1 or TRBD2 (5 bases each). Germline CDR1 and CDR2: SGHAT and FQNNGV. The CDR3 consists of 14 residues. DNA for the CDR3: TGTGCCTGCAGCTTTAGCGAGGGGAGCAATGAGCAGTTCTTC. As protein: CACSFSEGSNEQFF.

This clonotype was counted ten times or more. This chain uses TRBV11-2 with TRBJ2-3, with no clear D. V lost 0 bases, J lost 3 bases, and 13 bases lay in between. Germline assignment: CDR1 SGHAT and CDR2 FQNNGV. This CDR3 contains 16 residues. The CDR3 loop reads CASSLDPPPRTDTQYF. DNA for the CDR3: TGTGCCAGCAGCTTAGATCCACCTCCCCGGACAGATACGCAGTATTTT.

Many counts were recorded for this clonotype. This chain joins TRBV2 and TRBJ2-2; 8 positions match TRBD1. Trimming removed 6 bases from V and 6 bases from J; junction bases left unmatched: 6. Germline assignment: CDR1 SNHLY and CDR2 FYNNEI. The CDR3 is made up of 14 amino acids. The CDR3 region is CASSTDRDAGELFF. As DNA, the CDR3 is TGTGCCAGCAGCACGGACAGGGACGCCGGGGAGCTGTTTTTT.

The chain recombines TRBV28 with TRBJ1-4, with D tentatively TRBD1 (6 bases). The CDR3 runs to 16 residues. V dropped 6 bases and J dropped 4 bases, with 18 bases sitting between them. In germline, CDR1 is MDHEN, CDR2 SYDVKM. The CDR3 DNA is TGTGCCAGCAGCGTACAAGGGGGGGGACTTAATGAAAAACTGTTTTTT. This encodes CASSVQGGGLNEKLFF. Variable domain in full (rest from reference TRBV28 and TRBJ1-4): DVKVTQSSRYLVKRTGEKVFLECVQDMDHENMFWYRQDPGLGLRLIYFSYDVKMKEKGDIPEGYSVSREKKERFSLILESASTNQTSMYLCASSVQGGGLNEKLFFGSGTQLSVL.

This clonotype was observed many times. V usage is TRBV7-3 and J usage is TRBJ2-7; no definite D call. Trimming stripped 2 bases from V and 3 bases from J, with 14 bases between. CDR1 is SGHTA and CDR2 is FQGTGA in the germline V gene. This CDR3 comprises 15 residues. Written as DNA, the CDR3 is TGTGCCAGCAGCTTATCATCTGGTATCGGCTACGAGCAGTACTTC. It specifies CASSLSSGIGYEQYF. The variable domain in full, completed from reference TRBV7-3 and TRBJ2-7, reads GAGVSQTPSNKVTEKGKYVELRCDPISGHTALYWYRQSLGQGPEFLIYFQGTGAADDSGLPNDRFFAVRPEGSVSTLKIQRTERGDSAVYLCASSLSSGIGYEQYFGPGTRLTVT.

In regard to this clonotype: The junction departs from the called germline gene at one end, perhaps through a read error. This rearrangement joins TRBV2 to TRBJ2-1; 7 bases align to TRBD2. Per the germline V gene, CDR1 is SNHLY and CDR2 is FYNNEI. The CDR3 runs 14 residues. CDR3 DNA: TGTGCGAGCAACGGGGGGATCGCCTACAATGAGCAGTTCTTC. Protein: CASNGGIAYNEQFF. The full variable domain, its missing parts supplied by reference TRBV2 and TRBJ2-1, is EPEVTQTPSHQVTQMGQEVILRCVPISNHLYFYWYRQILGQKVEFLVSFYNNEISEKSEIFDDQFSVERPDGSNFTLKIRSTKLEDSAMYFCASNGGIAYNEQFFGPGTRLTVL.

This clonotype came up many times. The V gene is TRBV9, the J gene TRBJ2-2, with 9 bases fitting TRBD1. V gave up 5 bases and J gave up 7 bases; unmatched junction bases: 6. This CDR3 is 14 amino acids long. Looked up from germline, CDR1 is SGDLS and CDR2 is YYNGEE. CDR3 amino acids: CASRRTGVDGELFF. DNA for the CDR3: TGTGCCAGCAGAAGGACAGGGGTTGACGGGGAGCTGTTTTTT.

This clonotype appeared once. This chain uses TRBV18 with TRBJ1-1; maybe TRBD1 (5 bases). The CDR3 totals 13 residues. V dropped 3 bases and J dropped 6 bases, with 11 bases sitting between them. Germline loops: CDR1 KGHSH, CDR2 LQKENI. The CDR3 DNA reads TGTGCCAGCTCACCGGCGGGGGTCGCTGAAGCTTTCTTT. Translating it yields CASSPAGVAEAFF. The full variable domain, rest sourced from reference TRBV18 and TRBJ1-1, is NAGVMQNPRHLVRRRGQEARLRCSPMKGHSHVYWYRQLPEEGLKFMVYLQKENIIDESGMPKERFSAEFPKEGPSILRIQQVVRGDSAAYFCASSPAGVAEAFFGQGTRLTVV.

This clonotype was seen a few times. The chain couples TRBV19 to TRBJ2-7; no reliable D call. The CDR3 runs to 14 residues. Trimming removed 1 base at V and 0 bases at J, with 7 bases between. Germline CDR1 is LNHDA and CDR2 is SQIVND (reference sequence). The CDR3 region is CASSIVGSSYEQYF. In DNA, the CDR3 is TGTGCCAGTAGTATAGTCGGATCCTCCTACGAGCAGTACTTC.

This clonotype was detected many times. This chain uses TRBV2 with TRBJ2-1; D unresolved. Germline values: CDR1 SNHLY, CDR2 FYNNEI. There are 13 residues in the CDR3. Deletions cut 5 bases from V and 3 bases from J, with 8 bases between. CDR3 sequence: CASSTPLYNEQFF. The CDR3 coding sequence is TGTGCCAGCAGTACCCCCCTCTACAATGAGCAGTTCTTC.

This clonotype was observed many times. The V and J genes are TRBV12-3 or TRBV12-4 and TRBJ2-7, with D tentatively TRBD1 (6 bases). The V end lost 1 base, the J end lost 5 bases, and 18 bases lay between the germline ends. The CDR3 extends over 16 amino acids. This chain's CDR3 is CASSLGGHLRGNEQYF. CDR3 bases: TGTGCCAGCAGTTTAGGGGGACATCTAAGGGGCAACGAGCAGTACTTC.

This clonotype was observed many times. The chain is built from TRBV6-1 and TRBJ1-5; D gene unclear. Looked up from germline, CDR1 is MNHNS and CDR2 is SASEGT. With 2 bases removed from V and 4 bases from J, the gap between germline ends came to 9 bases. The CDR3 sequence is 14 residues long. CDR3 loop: CASSEKLENQPQHF. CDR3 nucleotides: TGTGCCAGCAGTGAAAAACTGGAAAATCAGCCCCAGCATTTT.